This T cell receptor (beta chain) comes out of a study of control samples from healthy donors and cancer patients. The table came from immunoSEQ multiplex PCR; TCRdb's copy has only in-frame clones and leaves some out. Among some 140,000 clones, approximately 90% were seen once, and the ten largest hold around 10%. CDR1 is SNHLY and CDR2 is FYNNEI in the germline V gene. CDR3 size: 13 residues. V gave up 6 bases and J gave up 0 bases, with 9 bases separating them. The J gene is TRBJ2-7, the V gene TRBV2, with unresolved D. What was sequenced was blood. The source is a young woman in good health. In DNA form, the CDR3 reads TGTGCCAGCAGCCCGCCTTTCTCCTACGAGCAGTACTTC. Translating gives CASSPPFSYEQYF.